This TCR beta chain was captured by sequencing in a study of blood T cell repertoires in COVID-19. Study information: The United States, Italy and Spain supplied acute and convalescent COVID-19 samples. PBMCs, B-cell-depleted T cells, or T cells provided the cDNA or gDNA that made up the material.

As originally analysed: Nucleated cell number was recorded as an estimate derived from reference gene primer amplification. Some clones are missing from TCRdb's copy, which holds only in-frame ones; the method was immunoSEQ multiplex PCR. For V, J and clone size, that table is used; D and trimming come from the DNA. The data contain about 200,000 clones, about 90% of them singletons. This CDR3 region has 15 residues. The germline V gene has CDR1 SGHAT and CDR2 FQNNGV. V lost 6 bases and J 4 bases, leaving 16 bases between the germline ends. The rearrangement links TRBV11-2 to TRBJ1-3, with a possible D match to TRBD1 (5 bases). The TCR originated in a man aged 35-49 years with active or convalescent COVID-19. The sample taken for sequencing was peripheral blood. As DNA, the CDR3 is TGTGCCAGCAGTGAGACTCAGGGTCTCGGAAACACCATATATTTT. Translating gives CASSETQGLGNTIYF.